The 9 T cell receptor beta chains listed next were all sequenced from one sample in a study of neoadjuvant anti-PD-1 for oral cavity cancer. Measured with immunoSEQ multiplex PCR; TCRdb has only the in-frame clones, and not every one. The sample holds around 13,000 clones, around 60% seen once. The sequences come from PBMCs, collected before nivolumab (anti-PD-1) treatment. These receptors all stem from a person aged 35 to 85 with oral cavity squamous cell carcinoma.

The genes are TRBV7-9 and TRBJ1-1; 7 nucleotides align to TRBD1. The CDR3 has 17 amino acids. Trimming at V came to 1 base and at J to 3 bases, leaving 11 bases not matched to a gene. Looked up from germline, CDR1 is SEHNR and CDR2 is FQNEAQ (reference sequence). CDR3 sequence reads: CASSLVYRGVADTEAFF. The DNA for the CDR3 is TGTGCCAGCAGCTTAGTGTACAGGGGAGTAGCGGACACTGAAGCTTTCTTT.

CDR3 in amino acids: CASTSGGGGSYEQYF. The CDR3 nucleotides are TGTGCCAGCACCTCGGGCGGGGGGGGATCCTACGAGCAGTACTTC. V gene TRBV6-6 combines with J gene TRBJ2-7, with TRBD2 identical over 9 bases. V shed 7 bases, J shed 1 base, and the junction held 8 bases outside the gene matches. This CDR3 has 15 amino acids. The germline CDR1 and CDR2 sequences are MNHNY and SVGAGI (reference sequence).

This clone was detected only a few times. CDR3 protein: CASRPSTEGGTFF. The DNA of the CDR3 is TGCGCCAGCAGACCATCAACTGAGGGAGGCACGTTCTTC. This rearrangement joins TRBV5-1 to TRBJ2-1; a weak D match, TRBD2 (6 bases). The length of the CDR3 is 13 residues. Germline loops: CDR1 SGHRS, CDR2 YFSETQ. V was clipped by 5 bases and J by 15 bases, with 21 bases between them.

The rearrangement joins TRBV6-1 to TRBJ2-6, with D possibly matching TRBD2 (5 bases). V was cut by 10 bases and J by 2 bases, with 15 bases left in between. Germline CDR1 and CDR2: MNHNS and SASEGT. The CDR3 sequence is 15 residues long. The CDR3 DNA is TGTGCCACTCCAAAGAGAGGGCCTGGGGCCAACGTCCTGACTTTC. Encoded protein: CATPKRGPGANVLTF.

The table lists this clone with a count of one. V is TRBV28 and J is TRBJ2-7, with D maybe TRBD1 (8 bases). Germline CDR1 MDHEN, CDR2 SYDVKM. Deletions cut 3 bases from V and 2 bases from J, with 11 bases between. The CDR3 length is 14 residues. This CDR3 is CASSFTGGAYEQYF. The CDR3 nucleotides are TGTGCCAGCAGTTTTACAGGGGGGGCCTACGAGCAGTACTTC.

This chain joins TRBV5-6 and TRBJ2-5; D unresolved. The germline V gene encodes CDR1 SGHDT and CDR2 YYEEEE. This CDR3 has 13 residues. V shed 4 bases and J shed 0 bases, with 7 bases lying between them. The CDR3 nucleotides are TGTGCCAGCAGCCCCGGGCACCAAGAGACCCAGTACTTC. As protein: CASSPGHQETQYF.

The V call is TRBV5-4, the J call TRBJ2-1; D is possibly TRBD1 (6 bases). The CDR3 has 13 residues. Germline V lookup: CDR1 SGHNT, CDR2 YYREEE (reference sequence). The ends were cut back, 4 bases at V and 6 bases at J, with 11 bases in the middle. The CDR3 bases are TGTGCCAGCAGCCCTGACAGGATCAATGAGCAGTTCTTC. This gives the protein CASSPDRINEQFF.

The chain is built from TRBV6-5 and TRBJ2-1; 10 bases are shared with TRBD2. Losses at the gene ends were 7 bases for V and 7 bases for J; bases not matched to a gene: 7. Germline V lookup: CDR1 MNHEY, CDR2 SVGAGI. The CDR3 is 14 amino acids. For the CDR3, the DNA is TGTGCCAGCAATCGAGCGGGGGGGATGAATGAGCAGTTCTTC. Translating gives CASNRAGGMNEQFF.

This clone was detected only a few times. The rearrangement uses TRBV7-8 and TRBJ2-2; D not resolved. The germline V gene encodes CDR1 SGHVS and CDR2 FQNEAQ. V was cut by 5 bases and J by 3 bases, with 10 bases left in between. The CDR3 runs to 14 residues. The CDR3 loop is CASSPQLDTGELFF. The CDR3 nucleotides are TGTGCCAGCAGCCCCCAATTGGACACCGGGGAGCTGTTTTTT.